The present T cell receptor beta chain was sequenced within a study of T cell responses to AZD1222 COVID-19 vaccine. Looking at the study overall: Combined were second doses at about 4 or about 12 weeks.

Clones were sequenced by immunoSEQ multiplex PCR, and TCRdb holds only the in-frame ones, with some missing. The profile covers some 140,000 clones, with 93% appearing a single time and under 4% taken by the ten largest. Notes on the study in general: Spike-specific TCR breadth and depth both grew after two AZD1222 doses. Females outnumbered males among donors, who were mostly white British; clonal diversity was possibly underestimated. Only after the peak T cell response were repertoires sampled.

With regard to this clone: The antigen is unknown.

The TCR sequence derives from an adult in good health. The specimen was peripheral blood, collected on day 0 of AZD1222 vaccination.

The CDR3 region is CASSLEGTGRNQPQHF. The DNA of the CDR3 is TGCGCCAGCAGCTTGGAAGGGACAGGGCGCAATCAGCCCCAGCATTTT. This rearrangement joins TRBV5-1 to TRBJ1-5, with 9 bases that match TRBD1. J gave up 2 bases and V 0 bases, and 3 bases lay outside the gene matches. This CDR3 contains 16 residues. The V gene's germline CDR1 is SGHRS and CDR2 YFSETQ.